This record looks at one T cell receptor beta chain sequence and its context. Profiling relied on immunoSEQ multiplex PCR, and the TCRdb table lists in-frame clones only, not all of them. Of under 70,000 clones in the sample, roughly 87% were seen once. The data stem from a study of control samples from healthy donors and cancer patients. In germline, CDR1 is ENHRY, CDR2 SYGVKD. V was shortened by 4 bases and J by 4 bases, with 9 bases between the two germline ends. The CDR3 is 13 amino acids. This TCR was sampled from a man in his 60s with head and neck cancer. Source material: PBMCs. The V call is TRBV10-3, the J call TRBJ2-3; no clear D gene. The CDR3: CAISGGVADTQYF. Here the CDR3 DNA reads TGTGCCATCAGTGGTGGGGTTGCAGATACGCAGTATTTT.